This TCR beta chain was identified in a study of control samples from healthy donors and cancer patients. The CDR3 runs to 17 residues. V gave up 0 bases and J gave up 0 bases, with 9 bases separating them. Germline V CDR1 and CDR2: LNHDA, SQIVND (reference sequence). Sequencing was performed with immunoSEQ multiplex PCR; in TCRdb, only in-frame clones are kept and a portion is missing. The sample lists fewer than 200,000 clones; 90% were seen once. This clonotype was sampled from a woman between 50 and 59 years old in good health. J is TRBJ2-6 and V is TRBV19; no firm D call. The sequenced sample was blood. The CDR3 sequence: CASSIEGGYSGANVLTF. For the CDR3, the DNA is TGTGCCAGTAGTATAGAAGGCGGCTACTCTGGGGCCAACGTCCTGACTTTC.